The 23 T cell receptor beta chains given below trace back to one sample, sequenced in a study of T cells in Graves' hyperthyroidism and ophthalmopathy. TCR beta CDR3 region amplification was performed from RNA transcripts. In the first-round RT-PCR of the TCR CDR3, the HTBI primer set was used. MiXCR, applied by TCRdb to the multiplex PCR reads, yields one record per CDR3 protein. The sample contains over 350,000 distinct CDR3 sequences, roughly 14% of which appear only once. Source material: blood. These receptors were collected from a man between 18 and 35 years old with Graves' ophthalmopathy.

This clonotype has only a few counts. The chain recombines TRBV6-4 with TRBJ2-4, with 14 bases aligning to TRBD2. Losses at the gene ends were 3 bases for V and 8 bases for J; bases not matched to a gene: 3. The CDR3 spans 15 residues. Germline values: CDR1 MRHNA, CDR2 SNTAGT. For the CDR3, the DNA is TGTGCCAGCAGTGAGACTAGCGGGGGGGCAGACATTCAGTACTTC. Amino acid sequence: CASSETSGGADIQYF.

This clonotype came up many times. This chain uses TRBV11-2 with TRBJ2-7; 10 bases align to TRBD2. The V gene's germline CDR1 is SGHAT and CDR2 FQNNGV. V was clipped by 0 bases and J by 3 bases; unmatched bases: 5. This CDR3 has 16 residues. Here the CDR3 DNA reads TGTGCCAGCAGCTTAGAGGGCCTAGCGGGAGACTACGAGCAGTACTTC. Translation: CASSLEGLAGDYEQYF. Variable domain in full (rest from reference TRBV11-2 and TRBJ2-7): EAGVAQSPRYKIIEKRQSVAFWCNPISGHATLYWYQQILGQGPKLLIQFQNNGVVDDSQLPKDRFSAERLKGVDSTLKIQPAKLEDSAVYLCASSLEGLAGDYEQYFGPGTRLTVT.

A note on this clonotype: A much larger clone sits a single nucleotide away, making a read error possible. The CDR3 carries no conserved terminal phenylalanine or tryptophan, so it likely arises from a read error. This rearrangement joins TRBV6-4 to TRBJ2-7, with a weak D call TRBD2 (7 bases). V was pared by 3 bases and J by 6 bases, with 15 bases between. Per germline, CDR1 MRHNA and CDR2 SNTAGT. The length of the CDR3 is 14 residues. This chain's CDR3 is CASSEIGGLGEQYL. The CDR3 DNA reads TGTGCCAGCAGTGAAATCGGGGGGCTTGGCGAGCAGTACCTC.

This clonotype was counted many times. This rearrangement joins TRBV20-1 to TRBJ1-1, with a possible D match to TRBD1 (5 bases). V shed 3 bases and J shed 5 bases, with 7 bases lying between them. This CDR3 region has 11 residues. The germline CDR1 and CDR2 sequences are DFQATT and SNEGSKA (reference sequence). The CDR3 DNA reads TGCAGTGCTAGTCAGGGAACTGAAGCTTTCTTT. Its protein is CSASQGTEAFF.

This clonotype was detected ten times or more. The CDR3 protein is CASSLVPSGGYTF. CDR3 coding DNA: TGTGCCAGCAGCTTGGTGCCCTCCGGAGGCTACACCTTC. The rearrangement links TRBV5-5 to TRBJ1-2; D remains unclear. V was clipped by 0 bases and J by 8 bases, with 11 bases between them. The CDR3 runs to 13 residues. Germline CDR1 is SGHKS and CDR2 is YYEKEE (reference sequence).

This clonotype was seen at least ten times. This chain joins TRBV30 and TRBJ2-7; possible D gene TRBD2, 5 bases. The CDR3 runs to 11 residues. Germline CDR1 and CDR2: GTSNPN and SVGIG (reference sequence). Trimming took off 4 bases at V and 2 bases at J, with 6 bases between the two ends. In nucleotides, the CDR3 is TGTGCCTGGACGGGGACCTACGAGCAGTACTTC. Amino acid sequence: CAWTGTYEQYF.

As concerns this clonotype: An end of the junction does not agree with germline; a read error may underlie this. The chain carries TRBV11-2 and TRBJ2-1; D unclear. This CDR3 is built from 12 residues. CDR1 and CDR2 (germline): SGHAT, FQNNGV. In DNA form, the CDR3 reads TGTGCCAGCAGCCAAGAAAGCTCTGAGCAGCTCTTC. Translating it yields CASSQESSEQLF.

The chain links TRBV10-2 to TRBJ1-1; maybe TRBD1 (5 bases). Trimming took off 0 bases at V and 11 bases at J, with 13 bases between the two ends. CDR1 is WSHSY and CDR2 is SAAADI in the germline V gene. This CDR3 is 13 amino acids long. The chain's CDR3 is CASSESSGTGAFF. The CDR3 DNA sequence: TGCGCCAGCAGTGAGTCATCCGGGACTGGGGCTTTCTTT.

This clonotype was detected only a few times. V is TRBV19 and J is TRBJ1-4, with 7 bases identical to TRBD1. The germline V gene encodes CDR1 LNHDA and CDR2 SQIVND (reference sequence). The CDR3 is 19 residues long. V was clipped by 6 bases and J by 3 bases; unmatched bases: 19. The CDR3 bases are TGTGCCAGTAGGAACCGGGACAGCGTGGGCTTCGGGTCTAATGAAAAACTGTTTTTT. It is translated as CASRNRDSVGFGSNEKLFF.

The CDR3 coding sequence is TGTGCCACCAGGGGGGGGGCTGGAAACACCATATATTTT. This translates into CATRGGAGNTIYF. The rearrangement uses TRBV15 and TRBJ1-3; a weak D match, TRBD1 (5 bases). The CDR3 sequence is 13 residues long. V was trimmed by 6 bases and J by 2 bases, leaving 8 bases between them. CDR1 is LNHNV and CDR2 is YYDKDF in the germline V gene (reference sequence).

The chain links TRBV29-1 to TRBJ2-1; TRBD2 might be the D (5 bases). The CDR3 totals 12 residues. With 8 bases removed from V and 0 bases from J, the gap between germline ends came to 8 bases. CDR1 SQVTM and CDR2 ANQGSEA come from the germline V gene. For the CDR3, the DNA is TGCAGCCTTCGGGGCTCCTACAATGAGCAGTTCTTC. Amino acid sequence: CSLRGSYNEQFF.

Worth noting for this clonotype: Since a much larger clone is just one base distant, this may be a read error. J is TRBJ2-7 and V is TRBV10-3; TRBD2 agrees at 9 bases. This CDR3 region has 15 residues. Germline-derived CDR1 and CDR2 are ENHRY and SYGVKD. CDR3 in amino acids: CAVSDVDSGGYEQYF. In DNA form, the CDR3 reads TGTGCCGTCAGTGACGTTGATAGCGGGGGCTACGAGCAGTACTTC.

The CDR3: CASSLGTLNYGYTF. For the CDR3, the DNA is TGTGCCAGCAGTTTAGGGACACTTAACTATGGCTACACCTTC. The V call is TRBV12-3 or TRBV12-4, the J call TRBJ1-2, with D perhaps matching TRBD1 (5 bases). The ends were cut back, 1 base at V and 1 base at J, with 7 bases in the middle. CDR3 length equals 14 residues.

This clonotype appeared many times. The V gene is TRBV5-1, the J gene TRBJ2-1; D uncertain. CDR1 and CDR2 (germline): SGHRS, YFSETQ. CDR3 size: 13 residues. Trimming stripped 5 bases from V and 8 bases from J, with 14 bases between. DNA for the CDR3: TGCGCCAGCAGTTATCCTAGGTCCGATGAGCAGTTCTTC. Its protein is CASSYPRSDEQFF.

The table lists this clonotype with many counts. The V gene is TRBV6-1, the J gene TRBJ1-1; no clear D gene. Germline V CDR1 and CDR2: MNHNS, SASEGT. Trimming removed 5 bases at V and 0 bases at J, with 10 bases between. The CDR3 spans 14 residues. CDR3 coding DNA: TGTGCCAGCAGTTTTGGACCCGTGAACACTGAAGCTTTCTTT. This codes for CASSFGPVNTEAFF.

There are a few counts of this clonotype. The chain uses TRBV28 and TRBJ2-4; D is possibly TRBD1 (5 bases). The CDR3 is 17 residues long. The V end lost 6 bases, the J end lost 0 bases, and 18 bases lay between the germline ends. Germline V gene data show CDR1 as MDHEN and CDR2 as SYDVKM. CDR3 nucleotides: TGTGCCAGCAGCCCTAGGGGCCAGGATCTAGCCAAAAACATTCAGTACTTC. Its protein is CASSPRGQDLAKNIQYF.

V is TRBV30 and J is TRBJ2-3; 8 positions match TRBD2. V trimming: 4 bases; J trimming: 1 base; junction bases outside the gene matches: 1. From germline, CDR1 is GTSNPN and CDR2 SVGIG (reference sequence). The CDR3 consists of 13 residues. CDR3 region: CAWTTSGTDTQYF. Here the CDR3 DNA reads TGTGCCTGGACGACTAGCGGCACAGATACGCAGTATTTT. Together with reference TRBV30 and TRBJ2-3, the CDR3 gives the full variable domain: SQTIHQWPATLVQPVGSPLSLECTVEGTSNPNLYWYRQAAGRGLQLLFYSVGIGQISSEVPQNLSASRPQDRQFILSSKKLLLSDSGFYLCAWTTSGTDTQYFGPGTRLTVL.

This clonotype was detected ten times or more. This chain uses TRBV11-2 with TRBJ2-1; TRBD1 is a possible D gene (6 bases). CDR3 length equals 16 residues. Trimming shortened V by 3 bases and J by 3 bases, and 15 bases separated the two germline ends. Per germline, CDR1 SGHAT and CDR2 FQNNGV. The CDR3 coding sequence is TGTGCCAGCAGCTTTGCCACCGGACAGAACTACAATGAGCAGTTCTTC. As protein: CASSFATGQNYNEQFF.

This clonotype occurred many times. The gene calls are TRBV11-2 and TRBJ2-1, with TRBD1 as a possible D gene (5 bases). The V end lost 1 base, the J end lost 6 bases, and 10 bases lay between the germline ends. The germline CDR1 and CDR2 sequences are SGHAT and FQNNGV. The length of the CDR3 is 14 residues. The CDR3 loop reads CASSLGIRGNEQFF. Written as DNA, the CDR3 is TGTGCCAGCAGCTTAGGGATAAGGGGCAATGAGCAGTTCTTC.

This clonotype was picked up many times. The chain uses TRBV6-6 and TRBJ1-2; maybe TRBD1 (5 bases). CDR1 and CDR2 (germline): MNHNY, SVGAGI (reference sequence). V lost 0 bases to trimming and J lost 7 bases, with 15 bases between them. The CDR3 is 15 amino acids. CDR3 nucleotides: TGTGCCAGCAGTTACTCGGGGACCGCTGTTGGTGGCTACACCTTC. The encoded protein is CASSYSGTAVGGYTF.

This clonotype has ten or more counts. The CDR3 sequence is CASSLYSYSNQPQHF. The DNA of the CDR3 is TGTGCCAGCAGCCTCTACAGCTATAGCAATCAGCCCCAGCATTTT. The chain employs TRBV27 and TRBJ1-5; D gene unclear. Deletions cut 6 bases from V and 0 bases from J, with 12 bases between. This CDR3 has 15 residues. Germline CDR1 is MNHEY and CDR2 is SMNVEV (reference sequence).

This clonotype has a count of ten or more. V and J are TRBV5-1 and TRBJ1-2; no definite D call. V was clipped by 5 bases and J by 2 bases, with 10 bases between them. Germline-derived CDR1 and CDR2 are SGHRS and YFSETQ. The CDR3 runs 13 residues. The CDR3 nucleotides read TGCGCCAGCAGTCTGTCGGACAACTATGGCTACACCTTC. This codes for CASSLSDNYGYTF. The full variable domain, in which reference TRBV5-1 and TRBJ1-2 provide the parts outside the CDR3, is KAGVTQTPRYLIKTRGQQVTLSCSPISGHRSVSWYQQTPGQGLQFLFEYFSETQRNKGNFPGRFSGRQFSNSRSEMNVSTLELGDSALYLCASSLSDNYGYTFGSGTRLTVV.

The CDR3 bases are TGTGCCAGCGGCAGCGGGGAGAACACCATATATTTT. Its translation: CASGSGENTIYF. The chain has TRBV6-1 and TRBJ1-3; D unresolved. The V and J ends lost 8 bases and 7 bases respectively, with 12 bases between them. Germline values: CDR1 MNHNS, CDR2 SASEGT. The CDR3 covers 12 residues.